These 12 T cell receptor beta chains were all obtained from the same sample, sequenced in a study of T cell responses to AZD1222 COVID-19 vaccine. TCRdb's copy holds only in-frame clones and misses some; the assay was immunoSEQ multiplex PCR. Here the sample spans about 160,000 clones, around 92% being singletons. This material consisted of peripheral blood, taken on day 0 of AZD1222 vaccination. These receptors all stem from an adult in good health.

This chain connects TRBV11-2 to TRBJ2-1; 11 positions agree with TRBD2. Germline CDR1 SGHAT, CDR2 FQNNGV. Trimming at V came to 5 bases and at J to 4 bases, leaving 4 bases not matched to a gene. CDR3 length equals 15 residues. As DNA, the CDR3 is TGTGCCAGCAGCCGTAGCGGGGGGGCTTACAATGAGCAGTTCTTC. Translated: CASSRSGGAYNEQFF.

The chain employs TRBV18 and TRBJ1-2, with D possibly matching TRBD1 (6 bases). Trimming shortened V by 2 bases and J by 7 bases, and 17 bases separated the two germline ends. This CDR3 spans 15 amino acids. Germline loops: CDR1 KGHSH, CDR2 LQKENI. The CDR3 bases are TGTGCCAGCTCACCAATTCAGGGGTATGTTTTTGGCTACACCTTC. Residues: CASSPIQGYVFGYTF.

The chain has TRBV7-9 and TRBJ1-4, with a tentative D call TRBD1 (6 bases). Per the germline V gene, CDR1 is SEHNR and CDR2 is FQNEAQ (reference sequence). Trimming pared 1 base from V and 0 bases from J, leaving 12 bases between. The CDR3 is 17 amino acids. CDR3 nucleotides: TGTGCCAGCAGCTTAGGAGGGCAGGGGCCAACTAATGAAAAACTGTTTTTT. Its protein is CASSLGGQGPTNEKLFF.

The rearrangement uses TRBV5-6 and TRBJ1-1; D is possibly TRBD1 (5 bases). The V gene lost 1 base and the J gene lost 6 bases, with 16 bases spanning the gap. The length of the CDR3 is 15 residues. Germline values: CDR1 SGHDT, CDR2 YYEEEE. CDR3 nucleotides: TGTGCCAGCAGCTTGTTGGGGCGACGTGGGGCTGAAGCTTTCTTT. The encoded protein is CASSLLGRRGAEAFF.

The J gene is TRBJ1-5, the V gene TRBV4-3, with TRBD1 as a possible D gene (5 bases). Deletions cut 0 bases from V and 7 bases from J, with 7 bases between. The germline CDR1 and CDR2 sequences are LGHNA and YSLEER. CDR3 length: 13 amino acids. The CDR3 DNA reads as TGCGCCAGCAGCCAAGAATCAGGGCAGCCCCAGCATTTT. The encoded protein is CASSQESGQPQHF.

The chain links TRBV30 to TRBJ1-6; D not resolved. The CDR3 totals 12 residues. Trimming removed 4 bases from V and 7 bases from J, with 8 bases in between. Per the germline V gene, CDR1 is GTSNPN and CDR2 is SVGIG (reference sequence). The DNA of the CDR3 is TGTGCCTGGACAGGAACAAATTCACCCCTCCACTTT. Its translation: CAWTGTNSPLHF.

The chain combines TRBV9 with TRBJ1-3, with a weak D call TRBD1 (5 bases). In germline, CDR1 is SGDLS, CDR2 YYNGEE. With 0 bases removed from V and 2 bases from J, the gap between germline ends came to 9 bases. The CDR3 is made up of 15 amino acids. The CDR3: CASSVAQGAGNTIYF. CDR3 DNA: TGTGCCAGCAGCGTAGCCCAGGGAGCTGGAAACACCATATATTTT.

This rearrangement joins TRBV27 to TRBJ1-1, with D unresolved. The CDR3 totals 12 residues. Germline CDR1 is MNHEY and CDR2 is SMNVEV (reference sequence). The V end was cut by 3 bases, the J end by 5 bases, with 7 bases between. The CDR3 nucleotides are TGTGCCAGCAGTTTCCCCGCAACTGAAGCTTTCTTT. It yields the protein CASSFPATEAFF.

The rearrangement links TRBV7-9 to TRBJ2-2; 10 bases agree with TRBD2. This CDR3 comprises 15 residues. J lost 7 bases, V lost 2 bases, and 4 bases had no gene match. CDR1 and CDR2 from the germline V gene are SEHNR and FQNEAQ (reference sequence). CDR3 coding DNA: TGTGCCAGCAGCTTATCTAGCGGGGGACACGGGGAGCTGTTTTTT. This encodes CASSLSSGGHGELFF.

This chain uses TRBV6-5 with TRBJ1-1, with no clear D. CDR3 length: 13 amino acids. Trimming took off 6 bases at V and 2 bases at J, with 10 bases between the two ends. Germline V gene data show CDR1 as MNHEY and CDR2 as SVGAGI. CDR3 amino acids: CASRPGLNTEAFF. DNA of the CDR3: TGTGCCAGCAGGCCGGGCCTCAACACTGAAGCTTTCTTT.

The CDR3 coding sequence is TGTGCCAGCAGTTACTCCAGTTACAATGAGCAGTTCTTC. Its translation is CASSYSSYNEQFF. V and J are TRBV6-5 and TRBJ2-1, with D uncertain. V lost 0 bases and J lost 4, with 4 bases in between. In germline, CDR1 is MNHEY, CDR2 SVGAGI. CDR3 length: 13 residues.

The rearrangement uses TRBV19 and TRBJ1-3; D not certain. CDR1 LNHDA and CDR2 SQIVND come from the germline V gene (reference sequence). The CDR3 has 13 residues. The V gene lost 7 bases and the J gene lost 7 bases, with 14 bases spanning the gap. The DNA of the CDR3 is TGTGCCAGTACCGTTCTCGGTTCGAACACCATATATTTT. Protein: CASTVLGSNTIYF.